A single sample gave rise to the 32 T cell receptor beta chains below, sequenced in a study of shared clonotypes between healthy human individuals. Only in-frame clones appear in the TCRdb table, and some are missing; sequencing was by immunoSEQ multiplex PCR. The sample lists millions of clones; about 95% were seen once. Terminally differentiated effector memory CD45RA+ cells were excluded by CCR7 positive selection of CD45RO-negative cells. The specimen sequenced was naive CD8+ T cells sorted from blood. Receptor source: a man younger than 35 in good health.

The V gene is TRBV19, the J gene TRBJ1-6; D is undetermined. This CDR3 is 14 amino acids long. The ends were cut back, 1 base at V and 5 bases at J, with 6 bases in the middle. CDR1 LNHDA and CDR2 SQIVND come from the germline V gene (reference sequence). Here the CDR3 reads CASSIARDNSPLHF. CDR3 DNA: TGTGCCAGTAGTATAGCCCGAGATAATTCACCCCTCCACTTT.

The chain's CDR3 is CASSWDRGPYEQYF. CDR3 in DNA: TGTGCCAGCAGCTGGGACAGGGGTCCCTACGAGCAGTACTTC. The J gene is TRBJ2-7, the V gene TRBV7-9, with TRBD1 matching over 10 bases. Germline V CDR1 and CDR2: SEHNR, FQNEAQ (reference sequence). The J segment lost 2 bases and the V segment lost 4 bases, leaving 2 bases of the junction unmatched. The CDR3 extends over 14 amino acids.

The chain carries TRBV2 and TRBJ2-3; unclear D gene. V was pared by 8 bases and J by 0 bases, with 9 bases between. The CDR3 consists of 13 residues. Germline lookup yields CDR1 SNHLY and CDR2 FYNNEI. CDR3 sequence: CASPVHSTDTQYF. CDR3 nucleotides: TGTGCCAGCCCGGTCCACAGCACAGATACGCAGTATTTT.

The chain joins TRBV9 to TRBJ2-2; no firm D call. The V gene lost 5 bases and the J gene lost 2 bases, with 7 bases spanning the gap. Germline values: CDR1 SGDLS, CDR2 YYNGEE. The CDR3 is 13 amino acids. CDR3 sequence (DNA): TGTGCCAGCAGGCCCGGTAACACCGGGGAGCTGTTTTTT. Its protein is CASRPGNTGELFF. Together with reference TRBV9 and TRBJ2-2, the CDR3 gives the full variable domain: DSGVTQTPKHLITATGQRVTLRCSPRSGDLSVYWYQQSLDQGLQFLIQYYNGEERAKGNILERFSAQQFPDLHSELNLSSLELGDSALYFCASRPGNTGELFFGEGSRLTVL.

The J gene is TRBJ2-7, the V gene TRBV6-6, with D hard to call. The V gene's germline CDR1 is MNHNY and CDR2 SVGAGI (reference sequence). V was clipped by 5 bases and J by 6 bases, with 17 bases between them. The CDR3 is 14 amino acids. The chain's CDR3 is CASSTPREGGEQYF. CDR3 DNA: TGTGCCAGCAGTACCCCAAGGGAAGGCGGCGAGCAGTACTTC.

The V call is TRBV7-8, the J call TRBJ2-1; D is ambiguous. V lost 4 bases to trimming and J lost 8 bases, with 9 bases between them. The CDR3 runs 12 residues. Germline V CDR1 and CDR2: SGHVS, FQNEAQ. The CDR3 spells CASSSYSDEQFF. DNA of the CDR3: TGTGCCAGCAGCTCGTACAGTGATGAGCAGTTCTTC.

V and J are TRBV9 and TRBJ2-7; 7 bases agree with TRBD1. Germline loops: CDR1 SGDLS, CDR2 YYNGEE. This CDR3 contains 13 residues. V lost 3 bases and J lost 4; bases outside the gene matches: 4. CDR3 sequence (DNA): TGTGCCAGCAGCGACTCGACAGGGTACGAGCAGTACTTC. This translates into CASSDSTGYEQYF.

Comment on this clone: Other DNA variants within this sample encode the same CDR3. This chain connects TRBV6-5 to TRBJ2-7, with D maybe TRBD2 (5 bases). Trimming left V 4 bases short and J 3 bases short, with 7 bases between. In germline, CDR1 is MNHEY, CDR2 SVGAGI. The CDR3 sequence is 12 residues long. As DNA, the CDR3 is TGTGCCAGCAGTTTACGGGGCTACGAGCAGTACTTC. This translates into CASSLRGYEQYF.

This clone occurred once. The J gene is TRBJ2-7, the V gene TRBV14, with a possible D match to TRBD1 (5 bases). CDR1 and CDR2 from the germline V gene are SGHDN and FVKESK. The CDR3 covers 13 residues. Trimming took off 4 bases at V and 5 bases at J, with 12 bases between the two ends. DNA for the CDR3: TGTGCCAGCAGCCTATTCCAAGGGGACGAGCAGTACTTC. Its translation: CASSLFQGDEQYF.

The V gene is TRBV19, the J gene TRBJ2-7; D unresolved. Trimming removed 6 bases at V and 4 bases at J, with 10 bases between. Germline V CDR1 and CDR2: LNHDA, SQIVND (reference sequence). The CDR3 consists of 12 residues. DNA for the CDR3: TGTGCCAGTAGCCCAGACCTATACGAGCAGTACTTC. Residues: CASSPDLYEQYF. The whole variable domain, filled in from reference TRBV19 and TRBJ2-7, reads DGGITQSPKYLFRKEGQNVTLSCEQNLNHDAMYWYRQDPGQGLRLIYYSQIVNDFQKGDIAEGYSVSREKKESFPLTVTSAQKNPTAFYLCASSPDLYEQYFGPGTRLTVT.

The chain joins TRBV11-2 to TRBJ2-1; D may be TRBD1 (5 bases). CDR3 size: 14 residues. Germline CDR1 and CDR2: SGHAT and FQNNGV. V was trimmed by 2 bases and J by 2 bases, leaving 7 bases between them. The DNA of the CDR3 is TGTGCCAGCAGCTTAAGGACAACCTACAATGAGCAGTTCTTC. This codes for CASSLRTTYNEQFF.

The genes are TRBV27 and TRBJ1-1; D unresolved. Germline lookup yields CDR1 MNHEY and CDR2 SMNVEV (reference sequence). V was trimmed by 1 base and J by 3 bases, leaving 9 bases between them. The CDR3 loop spans 14 amino acids. The chain's CDR3 is CASSLLSVDTEAFF. CDR3 in DNA: TGTGCCAGCAGTTTATTAAGCGTGGACACTGAAGCTTTCTTT.

This chain uses TRBV9 with TRBJ2-2, with D perhaps TRBD2 (6 bases). The CDR3 has 18 residues. The ends were cut back, 0 bases at V and 4 bases at J, with 19 bases in the middle. Germline V gene data show CDR1 as SGDLS and CDR2 as YYNGEE. CDR3 region: CASSVEYHGAGITGELFF. The CDR3 nucleotides read TGTGCCAGCAGCGTAGAGTATCACGGGGCGGGGATCACCGGGGAGCTGTTTTTT.

V gene TRBV19 combines with J gene TRBJ2-2, with 9 bases identical to TRBD1. Trimming cost V 5 bases and J 5 bases; bases outside gene matches: 6. The CDR3 runs 15 residues. CDR1 and CDR2 (germline): LNHDA, SQIVND (reference sequence). The CDR3 spells CASSPGQGLTGELFF. In nucleotides, the CDR3 is TGTGCCAGTAGTCCGGGACAGGGACTAACCGGGGAGCTGTTTTTT.

V and J are TRBV5-1 and TRBJ2-3; 7 nucleotides align to TRBD1. The CDR3 is 18 residues long. Germline V gene sequence: CDR1 SGHRS, CDR2 YFSETQ. Trimming removed 2 bases from V and 1 base from J; junction bases left unmatched: 13. The CDR3 region has the DNA TGCGCCAGCAGCTTACAGGGGCTGGGGCATGGCCGCACAGATACGCAGTATTTT. Its protein product is CASSLQGLGHGRTDTQYF. The full variable domain, with the rest looked up from reference TRBV5-1 and TRBJ2-3, is KAGVTQTPRYLIKTRGQQVTLSCSPISGHRSVSWYQQTPGQGLQFLFEYFSETQRNKGNFPGRFSGRQFSNSRSEMNVSTLELGDSALYLCASSLQGLGHGRTDTQYFGPGTRLTVL.

The genes are TRBV28 and TRBJ2-7, with a possible D match to TRBD1 (6 bases). V shed 5 bases and J shed 3 bases, with 14 bases lying between them. This CDR3 has 14 amino acids. The germline V gene encodes CDR1 MDHEN and CDR2 SYDVKM. CDR3 sequence: CASSVADRFYEQYF. Written as DNA, the CDR3 is TGTGCCAGCAGTGTTGCGGACAGATTCTACGAGCAGTACTTC.

V is TRBV2 and J is TRBJ1-4; D may be TRBD1 (5 bases). The CDR3 runs 14 residues. Trimming removed 5 bases from V and 4 bases from J, with 11 bases in between. Germline V gene lookup returns CDR1 SNHLY and CDR2 FYNNEI. The DNA of the CDR3 is TGTGCCAGCAGTAGTCTCGGGGGTAATGAAAAACTGTTTTTT. Its protein is CASSSLGGNEKLFF.

The chain couples TRBV7-9 to TRBJ2-7; no clear D gene. Germline CDR1 reads SEHNR; CDR2 reads FQNEAQ (reference sequence). V lost 7 bases and J 2 bases, leaving 15 bases between the germline ends. The CDR3 sequence is 14 residues long. The CDR3 reads CASTSPKSTYEQYF. The CDR3 nucleotides read TGTGCCAGCACCTCCCCCAAGAGCACCTACGAGCAGTACTTC.

In DNA form, the CDR3 reads TGCGCCAGCAGCCCCAACGGGCCAGAGACCCAGTACTTC. This sequence encodes CASSPNGPETQYF. V gene TRBV5-1 combines with J gene TRBJ2-5; D not certain. Trimming took off 4 bases at V and 4 bases at J, with 11 bases between the two ends. Germline loops: CDR1 SGHRS, CDR2 YFSETQ. The CDR3 length is 13 residues. Complete variable domain (other parts from reference TRBV5-1 and TRBJ2-5): KAGVTQTPRYLIKTRGQQVTLSCSPISGHRSVSWYQQTPGQGLQFLFEYFSETQRNKGNFPGRFSGRQFSNSRSEMNVSTLELGDSALYLCASSPNGPETQYFGPGTRLLVL.

The DNA of the CDR3 is TGTGCCAGCAGCTCCGACAGGGCCAGAAATCAGCCCCAGCATTTT. Protein sequence: CASSSDRARNQPQHF. The rearrangement links TRBV7-9 to TRBJ1-5, with 7 bases lining up with TRBD1. Looked up from germline, CDR1 is SEHNR and CDR2 is FQNEAQ (reference sequence). V lost 4 bases and J lost 4; bases outside the gene matches: 7. The CDR3 runs 15 residues. The full variable domain, rest sourced from reference TRBV7-9 and TRBJ1-5, is DTGVSQNPRHKITKRGQNVTFRCDPISEHNRLYWYRQTLGQGPEFLTYFQNEAQLEKSRLLSDRFSAERPKGSFSTLEIQRTEQGDSAMYLCASSSDRARNQPQHFGDGTRLSIL.

V usage is TRBV29-1 and J usage is TRBJ1-1, with a possible D match to TRBD1 (5 bases). The length of the CDR3 is 12 residues. The V end was cut by 3 bases, the J end by 0 bases, with 5 bases between. CDR1 SQVTM and CDR2 ANQGSEA come from the germline V gene. The CDR3 sequence is CSVDRVNTEAFF. DNA for the CDR3: TGCAGCGTTGACAGGGTGAACACTGAAGCTTTCTTT. Supplemented by reference TRBV29-1 and TRBJ1-1, the full variable domain reads SAVISQKPSRDICQRGTSLTIQCQVDSQVTMMFWYRQQPGQSLTLIATANQGSEATYESGFVIDKFPISRPNLTFSTLTVSNMSPEDSSIYLCSVDRVNTEAFFGQGTRLTVV.

This clone was found once. The V gene is TRBV30, the J gene TRBJ1-4; perhaps TRBD1 as D (6 bases). The V end was cut by 0 bases, the J end by 1 base, with 9 bases between. The CDR3 is 15 residues long. The germline V gene encodes CDR1 GTSNPN and CDR2 SVGIG (reference sequence). The CDR3 protein is CAWSVPQGTNEKLFF. In nucleotides, the CDR3 is TGTGCCTGGAGTGTCCCACAGGGAACTAATGAAAAACTGTTTTTT. The full variable domain, its missing parts supplied by reference TRBV30 and TRBJ1-4, is SQTIHQWPATLVQPVGSPLSLECTVEGTSNPNLYWYRQAAGRGLQLLFYSVGIGQISSEVPQNLSASRPQDRQFILSSKKLLLSDSGFYLCAWSVPQGTNEKLFFGSGTQLSVL.

The chain employs TRBV7-9 and TRBJ2-1; D gene uncertain. CDR3 size: 13 residues. Germline-derived CDR1 and CDR2 are SEHNR and FQNEAQ (reference sequence). Trimming left V 3 bases short and J 8 bases short, with 11 bases between. The CDR3 bases are TGTGCCAGCAGCTTGAGCAGGATCGATGAGCAGTTCTTC. Translating it yields CASSLSRIDEQFF.

This chain connects TRBV27 to TRBJ2-7; 10 nucleotides agree with TRBD1. After removal of 5 bases from V and 2 bases from J, the junction contained 12 bases not matched to a gene. CDR1 and CDR2 from the germline V gene are MNHEY and SMNVEV (reference sequence). CDR3 length: 17 amino acids. The chain's CDR3 is CASSLGAGTGVAYEQYF. In DNA form, the CDR3 reads TGTGCCAGCAGTCTCGGCGCCGGGACAGGGGTCGCCTACGAGCAGTACTTC.

This clone was seen a single time. This chain uses TRBV18 with TRBJ2-7; D gene ambiguous. Looked up from germline, CDR1 is KGHSH and CDR2 is LQKENI. The CDR3 consists of 14 residues. V lost 1 base, J lost 5 bases, and 12 bases lay in between. The CDR3 loop reads CASSPRLDSDEQYF. The CDR3 region has the DNA TGTGCCAGCTCACCACGTTTAGATTCGGACGAGCAGTACTTC.

The chain carries TRBV2 and TRBJ2-7; 9 nucleotides agree with TRBD1. The V gene's germline CDR1 is SNHLY and CDR2 FYNNEI. The CDR3 covers 15 residues. V was pared by 6 bases and J by 3 bases, with 9 bases of the junction left unmatched. CDR3 region: CASRLGQGPIYEQYF. The CDR3 nucleotides read TGTGCCAGCAGATTGGGACAGGGACCCATCTACGAGCAGTACTTC.

The gene calls are TRBV4-1 and TRBJ2-7; maybe TRBD1 (6 bases). This CDR3 contains 18 residues. In germline, CDR1 is MGHRA, CDR2 YSYEKL. V gave up 5 bases and J gave up 1 base, with 24 bases separating them. This chain's CDR3 is CASSERRTGTLPSYEQYF. CDR3 in DNA: TGCGCCAGCAGCGAGCGGCGGACCGGGACACTCCCATCCTACGAGCAGTACTTC.

This sequence joins TRBV6-6 and TRBJ2-5; a possible D gene is TRBD1 (5 bases). The CDR3 covers 14 residues. In germline, CDR1 is MNHNY, CDR2 SVGAGI (reference sequence). With 5 bases removed from V and 1 base from J, the gap between germline ends came to 11 bases. CDR3 DNA: TGTGCCAGCAGTCCAGACAGAATCCAAGAGACCCAGTACTTC. It is translated as CASSPDRIQETQYF.

This chain uses TRBV15 with TRBJ2-3, with D perhaps matching TRBD2 (5 bases). The germline V gene encodes CDR1 LNHNV and CDR2 YYDKDF (reference sequence). CDR3 length: 15 amino acids. Trimming stripped 3 bases from V and 5 bases from J, with 15 bases between. The CDR3 DNA follows: TGTGCCACCAGCAGGGGAGTGGCGCCCGGAGATACGCAGTATTTT. It codes for CATSRGVAPGDTQYF.

This clone was detected only once. The rearrangement uses TRBV10-3 and TRBJ2-3; D may be TRBD2 (5 bases). Germline V CDR1 and CDR2: ENHRY, SYGVKD. V shed 5 bases and J shed 6 bases, with 6 bases lying between them. The length of the CDR3 is 11 residues. CDR3 in DNA: TGTGCCATCAGTCCGGGGGATACGCAGTATTTT. Protein sequence: CAISPGDTQYF.

The chain is built from TRBV5-6 and TRBJ2-3; TRBD2 aligns across 10 bases. CDR3 length equals 17 residues. Germline V gene lookup returns CDR1 SGHDT and CDR2 YYEEEE. The J segment lost 7 bases and the V segment lost 1 base, leaving 12 bases of the junction unmatched. CDR3 bases: TGTGCCAGCAGCTTGATAGCTAGCGGGAGCCACACGCATACGCAGTATTTT. Translating gives CASSLIASGSHTHTQYF.

The chain employs TRBV13 and TRBJ2-4, with unresolved D. The germline V gene encodes CDR1 PRHDT and CDR2 FYEKMQ (reference sequence). CDR3 length: 14 residues. Trimming took off 0 bases at V and 8 bases at J, with 11 bases between the two ends. CDR3 amino acids: CASSLGPPMDIQYF. CDR3 sequence (DNA): TGTGCCAGCAGCTTAGGCCCCCCCATGGACATTCAGTACTTC.